These 27 T cell receptor beta chains were all obtained from the same sample, sequenced in a study of blood T cell repertoires in COVID-19. TCRdb keeps only in-frame clones here, not all; method: immunoSEQ multiplex PCR. Here the sample spans around 180,000 clones, approximately 88% being singletons. Input material: peripheral blood. The receptors here all came from a woman in her 30s with acute or convalescent COVID-19.

This chain connects TRBV2 to TRBJ1-5, with D perhaps matching TRBD1 (5 bases). V was trimmed by 6 bases and J by 8 bases, leaving 20 bases between them. Germline V gives CDR1 SNHLY, CDR2 FYNNEI. The CDR3 spans 15 residues. In nucleotides, the CDR3 is TGTGCCAGCAGAAAGGGTTGGCAGGCGGGGGAGCCCCAGCATTTT. This gives the protein CASRKGWQAGEPQHF.

The CDR3 DNA sequence: TGTGCCAGCAGCGCGACTCCGGACAGACTTGGCACAGATACGCAGTATTTT. Amino acid sequence: CASSATPDRLGTDTQYF. The chain is built from TRBV5-4 and TRBJ2-3; a possible D gene is TRBD1 (6 bases). This CDR3 spans 17 amino acids. V gave up 4 bases and J gave up 1 base, with 19 bases separating them. The germline gives CDR1 SGHNT, CDR2 YYREEE (reference sequence).

The chain uses TRBV5-1 and TRBJ2-5; D unclear. There are 12 residues in the CDR3. The ends were cut back, 0 bases at V and 5 bases at J, with 5 bases in the middle. Germline V CDR1 and CDR2: SGHRS, YFSETQ. The CDR3 sequence is CASSLDAETQYF. The CDR3 DNA sequence: TGCGCCAGCAGCTTGGATGCGGAGACCCAGTACTTC.

This chain connects TRBV6-5 to TRBJ2-7; 11 bases fit TRBD1. V shed 6 bases and J 5 bases; nucleotides not matched to a gene: 6. Germline V gene data show CDR1 as MNHEY and CDR2 as SVGAGI. The CDR3 sequence is 14 residues long. CDR3 sequence: CASRRTGGSDEQYF. CDR3 nucleotide sequence: TGTGCCAGCAGGCGGACAGGGGGCTCGGACGAGCAGTACTTC.

The chain recombines TRBV12-3 or TRBV12-4 with TRBJ2-6; D ambiguous. V shed 6 bases and J shed 0 bases, with 3 bases lying between them. The CDR3 runs to 13 residues. CDR3 bases: TGTGCCAGCAGGAGCTCTGGGGCCAACGTCCTGACTTTC. Translation gives CASRSSGANVLTF.

The CDR3 bases are TGTGCCATCGGCGATCTAGGGACTGGCTACGAGCAGTACTTC. Amino acids: CAIGDLGTGYEQYF. This chain joins TRBV10-3 and TRBJ2-7, with a tentative D call TRBD2 (6 bases). Trimming stripped 8 bases from V and 3 bases from J, with 17 bases between. This CDR3 contains 14 residues. CDR1 and CDR2 from the germline V gene are ENHRY and SYGVKD.

On this clone itself: The sample has other DNA sequences that encode this CDR3 too. The gene calls are TRBV5-1 and TRBJ1-1; perhaps TRBD1 as D (6 bases). The germline V and J ends were trimmed by 4 bases and 1 base, with 8 bases remaining between them. Germline V lookup: CDR1 SGHRS, CDR2 YFSETQ. CDR3 length: 13 amino acids. The CDR3 DNA sequence: TGCGCCAGCAGCCTACAGGGGAACACTGAAGCTTTCTTT. It codes for CASSLQGNTEAFF.

The genes are TRBV5-1 and TRBJ1-4; D is ambiguous. This CDR3 region has 13 residues. Germline lookup yields CDR1 SGHRS and CDR2 YFSETQ. Trimming removed 0 bases at V and 4 bases at J, with 4 bases between. CDR3 nucleotides: TGCGCCAGCAGCTTGGGAGTTAATGAAAAACTGTTTTTT. Translated: CASSLGVNEKLFF.

This clone was recorded a few times. The rearrangement uses TRBV7-8 and TRBJ1-6; D is perhaps TRBD1 (5 bases). Germline V gene sequence: CDR1 SGHVS, CDR2 FQNEAQ. This CDR3 contains 15 residues. V lost 3 bases, J lost 9 bases, and 15 bases lay in between. CDR3 nucleotide sequence: TGTGCCAGCAGCTTCCATGAACGAACAGGTTCACCCCTCCACTTT. This gives the protein CASSFHERTGSPLHF.

This clone was recorded a few times. The chain employs TRBV5-8 and TRBJ1-1; weak D call: TRBD1 (5 bases). Germline assignment: CDR1 SGHTS and CDR2 YDEGEE. With 1 base removed from V and 3 bases from J, the gap between germline ends came to 10 bases. The CDR3 has 14 residues. The CDR3 nucleotides read TGTGCCAGCAGCTTGCAGGGTTTTGACACTGAAGCTTTCTTT. Protein: CASSLQGFDTEAFF.

The chain has TRBV18 and TRBJ2-2; TRBD1 is a possible D gene (6 bases). Trimming shortened V by 10 bases and J by 2 bases, and 14 bases separated the two germline ends. Per germline, CDR1 KGHSH and CDR2 LQKENI. The CDR3 consists of 14 residues. This CDR3 reads CATQGQLNTGELFF. DNA for the CDR3: TGTGCCACCCAAGGACAGCTAAACACCGGGGAGCTGTTTTTT. The full variable domain, its missing parts supplied by reference TRBV18 and TRBJ2-2, is NAGVMQNPRHLVRRRGQEARLRCSPMKGHSHVYWYRQLPEEGLKFMVYLQKENIIDESGMPKERFSAEFPKEGPSILRIQQVVRGDSAAYFCATQGQLNTGELFFGEGSRLTVL.

The V and J genes are TRBV6-5 and TRBJ2-1; D is possibly TRBD1 (5 bases). The CDR3 loop spans 11 amino acids. Trimming cost V 10 bases and J 7 bases, with 11 bases left between them. Looked up from germline, CDR1 is MNHEY and CDR2 is SVGAGI. The DNA of the CDR3 is TGTGCCACCGAGACAGCTAATGAGCAGTTCTTC. Its protein product is CATETANEQFF.

The V and J genes are TRBV18 and TRBJ2-7; 8 bases align to TRBD1. From germline, CDR1 is KGHSH and CDR2 LQKENI. Unmatched junction bases numbered 4, after V lost 2 bases and J lost 1 base. The length of the CDR3 is 15 residues. The CDR3, as DNA: TGTGCCAGCTCACCAGGGACAGGAGAATCCTACGAGCAGTACTTC. It specifies CASSPGTGESYEQYF.

J is TRBJ1-1 and V is TRBV30; D gene uncertain. Trimming cost V 3 bases and J 1 base, with 12 bases left between them. Germline-derived CDR1 and CDR2 are GTSNPN and SVGIG (reference sequence). CDR3 length: 14 amino acids. The DNA for the CDR3 is TGTGCCTGGAGCCTCGAGGGCACGAACACTGAAGCTTTCTTT. Protein product: CAWSLEGTNTEAFF.

The rearrangement joins TRBV18 to TRBJ2-1; possible D gene TRBD2, 5 bases. CDR3 length: 13 residues. Germline CDR1 is KGHSH and CDR2 is LQKENI. V dropped 8 bases and J dropped 4 bases, with 12 bases sitting between them. DNA of the CDR3: TGTGCCAGCGAAACCAGCGGTTACAATGAGCAGTTCTTC. This codes for CASETSGYNEQFF.

V gene TRBV6-5 combines with J gene TRBJ2-7; D call uncertain. V dropped 5 bases and J dropped 0 bases, with 8 bases sitting between them. CDR3 length: 13 residues. The germline V gene encodes CDR1 MNHEY and CDR2 SVGAGI. The CDR3 loop is CASSTTPSYEQYF. For the CDR3, the DNA is TGTGCCAGCAGTACGACACCCTCCTACGAGCAGTACTTC.

The chain is built from TRBV11-3 and TRBJ2-1; TRBD1 aligns across 8 bases. The CDR3 totals 14 residues. The J segment lost 10 bases and the V segment lost 1 base, leaving 6 bases of the junction unmatched. CDR1 and CDR2 from the germline V gene are SGHNT and YENEEA. CDR3 in amino acids: CASSLVRQGREQFF. CDR3 in DNA: TGTGCCAGCAGCTTAGTGAGACAGGGGAGGGAGCAGTTCTTC.

The chain couples TRBV7-9 to TRBJ1-1; D may be TRBD1 (6 bases). This CDR3 comprises 13 residues. In germline, CDR1 is SEHNR, CDR2 FQNEAQ (reference sequence). Trimming took off 5 bases at V and 9 bases at J, with 16 bases between the two ends. The CDR3 reads CASSQNSQGKAFF. CDR3 sequence (DNA): TGTGCCAGCAGCCAGAACTCTCAGGGGAAAGCTTTCTTT.

The V and J genes are TRBV27 and TRBJ2-1; the D gene is possibly TRBD2 (6 bases). Deletions cut 4 bases from V and 10 bases from J, with 14 bases between. Germline lookup yields CDR1 MNHEY and CDR2 SMNVEV (reference sequence). The CDR3 has 13 residues. CDR3 nucleotides: TGTGCCAGCAGTTCGACTAGTCTCCCCGAGCAGTTCTTC. Translating gives CASSSTSLPEQFF.

As regards this clone: The junction shows a germline mismatch at one end, possibly a read error. The rearrangement uses TRBV2 and TRBJ1-4, with D uncertain. The CDR3 extends over 12 amino acids. CDR1 is SNHLY, CDR2 FYNNEI, per germline. CDR3 in DNA: TGTGCCAGCAGTGAATTGGGAGCTCTGGGTCTTTTT. Amino acid sequence: CASSELGALGLF.

The CDR3 sequence: CASSQYGDRNTEAFF. CDR3 coding DNA: TGTGCCAGCAGCCAATACGGCGACAGGAACACTGAAGCTTTCTTT. This chain joins TRBV16 and TRBJ1-1; perhaps TRBD1 as D (5 bases). CDR1 KGHSY and CDR2 FQNENV come from the germline V gene. This CDR3 contains 15 residues. Deletions cut 1 base from V and 1 base from J, with 10 bases between.

The J gene is TRBJ2-7, the V gene TRBV7-2, with 8 bases that match TRBD1. The CDR3 runs to 15 residues. V lost 5 bases and J lost 3; bases outside the gene matches: 9. Germline values: CDR1 SGHTA, CDR2 FQGNSA. CDR3 in DNA: TGTGCCAGCAGCCCTCAGGGGGCAGTTAGCTACGAGCAGTACTTC. Translating it yields CASSPQGAVSYEQYF.

The V call is TRBV6-5, the J call TRBJ2-5, with D maybe TRBD1 (6 bases). In germline, CDR1 is MNHEY, CDR2 SVGAGI. This CDR3 contains 13 residues. The V gene lost 5 bases and the J gene lost 5 bases, with 12 bases spanning the gap. CDR3 residues: CASSKQGWETQYF. The CDR3 bases are TGTGCCAGCAGTAAACAGGGTTGGGAGACCCAGTACTTC.

J is TRBJ2-5 and V is TRBV5-4; maybe TRBD2 (5 bases). CDR3 size: 13 residues. Germline V gene lookup returns CDR1 SGHNT and CDR2 YYREEE (reference sequence). Trimming took 4 bases from V and 4 from J, leaving 11 bases between them. Written as DNA, the CDR3 is TGTGCCAGCAGCCCCTGGACTGCAGAGACCCAGTACTTC. Translation: CASSPWTAETQYF.

The CDR3 DNA reads TGTGCCTGGAGTGTAGGTGGGGCAGAGTTGAAACTGTTTTTT. Amino acids: CAWSVGGAELKLFF. V and J are TRBV30 and TRBJ1-4; a possible D gene is TRBD1 (5 bases). CDR1 and CDR2 (germline): GTSNPN, SVGIG (reference sequence). The CDR3 runs to 14 residues. V was clipped by 0 bases and J by 11 bases, with 16 bases between them.

This CDR3 reads CASSLLSGREYNEQFF. In nucleotides, the CDR3 is TGTGCCAGCAGTTTATTGTCGGGGCGGGAGTACAATGAGCAGTTCTTC. This chain links TRBV28 with TRBJ2-1; 7 nucleotides match TRBD2. Germline values: CDR1 MDHEN, CDR2 SYDVKM. V was clipped by 1 base and J by 4 bases; unmatched bases: 7. The CDR3 has 16 residues.

Worth noting for this clone: Germline is not matched at one junction end, which may reflect a read error. The genes are TRBV2 and TRBJ2-1; 8 bases match TRBD2. This CDR3 is built from 13 residues. Germline V gene sequence: CDR1 SNHLY, CDR2 FYNNEI. The CDR3 bases are TGTGCCCGCAGACGGGGGGGAGGGAATGAGCAGTTCTTC. Amino acids: CARRRGGGNEQFF. The whole variable domain, filled in from reference TRBV2 and TRBJ2-1, reads EPEVTQTPSHQVTQMGQEVILRCVPISNHLYFYWYRQILGQKVEFLVSFYNNEISEKSEIFDDQFSVERPDGSNFTLKIRSTKLEDSAMYFCARRRGGGNEQFFGPGTRLTVL.